The sample holds one count of the clone carrying this T cell receptor beta chain. Its antigen is not known. This entry comes from a study of beta chain features in type 1 diabetes. Germline CDR1 is SQVTM and CDR2 is ANQGSEA. V lost 4 bases, J lost 0 bases, and 4 bases stayed unmatched. This CDR3 has 14 residues. General study points: PCR could preferentially amplify shorter templates, alike in patients and controls.

Sorting produced populations that all topped 95% purity. Expressed TCRB transcripts were sequenced because the isolated RNA had all been reverse transcribed beforehand. TCRdb keeps only in-frame clones here, not all; method: immunoSEQ multiplex PCR. Seen here are 120,000 to 150,000 clones, around 50% observed once, and the top ten hold 0.35% to 0.45%. The origin of this receptor is a young man in good health. Sequenced sample: Tregs from blood. The genes are TRBV29-1 and TRBJ2-3; 7 bases line up with TRBD2. Here the CDR3 DNA reads TGCAGCGTTGCTGGCGGGAGTAGCACAGATACGCAGTATTTT. Residues: CSVAGGSSTDTQYF.